Sequencing of this T cell receptor beta chain was carried out in a study of T cell changes during pregnancy in multiple sclerosis. Clones were sequenced by immunoSEQ multiplex PCR, and TCRdb holds only the in-frame ones, with some missing. The sample holds 90,000 to 100,000 clones; roughly 93% are singletons and the top ten take 4.3%. The TCR comes from a female donor with multiple sclerosis, enrolled in a pregnancy study. The source was peripheral blood, collected in the first trimester of pregnancy.

CDR3 coding DNA: TGTGCCAGTAGTACCTCTTGGACAGCCACAGATACGCAGTATTTT. Its translation is CASSTSWTATDTQYF. The chain combines TRBV19 with TRBJ2-3; tentative D call: TRBD1 (6 bases). CDR1 and CDR2 (germline): LNHDA, SQIVND (reference sequence). The CDR3 contains 15 residues. Trimming pared 4 bases from V and 2 bases from J, leaving 13 bases between.